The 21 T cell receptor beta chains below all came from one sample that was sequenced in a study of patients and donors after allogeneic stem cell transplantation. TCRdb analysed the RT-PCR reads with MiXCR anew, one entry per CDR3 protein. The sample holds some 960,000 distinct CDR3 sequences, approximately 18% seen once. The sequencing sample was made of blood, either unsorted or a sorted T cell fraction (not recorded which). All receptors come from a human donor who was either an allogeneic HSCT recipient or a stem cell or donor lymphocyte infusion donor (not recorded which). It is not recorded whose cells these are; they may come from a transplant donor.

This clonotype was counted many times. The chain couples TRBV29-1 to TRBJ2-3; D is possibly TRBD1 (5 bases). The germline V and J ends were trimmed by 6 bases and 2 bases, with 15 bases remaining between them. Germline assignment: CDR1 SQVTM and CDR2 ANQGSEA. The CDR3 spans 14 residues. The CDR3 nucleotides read TGCAGCGTGGATGACAGACCCAACACAGATACGCAGTATTTT. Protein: CSVDDRPNTDTQYF.

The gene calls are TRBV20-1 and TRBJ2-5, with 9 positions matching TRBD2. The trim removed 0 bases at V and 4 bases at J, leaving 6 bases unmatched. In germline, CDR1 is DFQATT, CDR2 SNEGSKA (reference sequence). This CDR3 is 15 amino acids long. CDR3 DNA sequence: TGCAGTGCTAGAGATCGGACTAGCGCGGGAGAGACCCAGTACTTC. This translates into CSARDRTSAGETQYF.

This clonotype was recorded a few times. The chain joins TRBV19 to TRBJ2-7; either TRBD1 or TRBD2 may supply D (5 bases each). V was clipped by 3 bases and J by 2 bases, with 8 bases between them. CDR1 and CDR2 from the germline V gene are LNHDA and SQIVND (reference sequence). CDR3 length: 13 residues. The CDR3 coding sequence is TGTGCCAGTAGTATGGGGGACGCCTACGAGCAGTACTTC. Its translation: CASSMGDAYEQYF.

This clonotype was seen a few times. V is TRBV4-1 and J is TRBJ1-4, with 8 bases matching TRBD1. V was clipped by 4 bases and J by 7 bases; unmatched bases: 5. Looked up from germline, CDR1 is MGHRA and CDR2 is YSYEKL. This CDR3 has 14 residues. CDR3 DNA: TGCGCCAGCAGCCCTCGAGGACAGGGTGAAAAACTGTTTTTT. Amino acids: CASSPRGQGEKLFF.

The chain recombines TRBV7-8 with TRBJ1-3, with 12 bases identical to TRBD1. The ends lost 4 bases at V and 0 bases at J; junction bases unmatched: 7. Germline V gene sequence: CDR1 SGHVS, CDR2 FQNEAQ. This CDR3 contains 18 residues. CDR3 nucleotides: TGTGCCAGCAGCTCCCGGGACAGGGGGCGACCCTCTGGAAACACCATATATTTT. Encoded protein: CASSSRDRGRPSGNTIYF.

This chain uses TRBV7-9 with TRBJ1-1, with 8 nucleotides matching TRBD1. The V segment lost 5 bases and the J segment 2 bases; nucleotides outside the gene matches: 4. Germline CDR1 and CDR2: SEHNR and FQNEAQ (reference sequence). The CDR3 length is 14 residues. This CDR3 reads CASSMGQVNTEAFF. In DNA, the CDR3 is TGTGCCAGCAGCATGGGACAGGTAAACACTGAAGCTTTCTTT.

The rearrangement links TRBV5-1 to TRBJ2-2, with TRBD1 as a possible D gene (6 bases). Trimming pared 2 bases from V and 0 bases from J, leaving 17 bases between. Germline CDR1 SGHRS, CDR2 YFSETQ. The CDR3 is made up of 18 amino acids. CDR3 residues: CASSLRQAGNSNTGELFF. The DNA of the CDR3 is TGCGCCAGCAGCTTAAGACAGGCCGGGAACTCGAACACCGGGGAGCTGTTTTTT. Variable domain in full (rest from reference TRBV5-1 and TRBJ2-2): KAGVTQTPRYLIKTRGQQVTLSCSPISGHRSVSWYQQTPGQGLQFLFEYFSETQRNKGNFPGRFSGRQFSNSRSEMNVSTLELGDSALYLCASSLRQAGNSNTGELFFGEGSRLTVL.

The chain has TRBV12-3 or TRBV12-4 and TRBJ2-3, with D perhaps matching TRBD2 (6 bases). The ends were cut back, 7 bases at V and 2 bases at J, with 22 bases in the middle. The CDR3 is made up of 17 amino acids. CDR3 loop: CASNPGAGRFLTDTQYF. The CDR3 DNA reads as TGTGCCAGCAACCCTGGGGCGGGGAGATTCCTCACAGATACGCAGTATTTT.

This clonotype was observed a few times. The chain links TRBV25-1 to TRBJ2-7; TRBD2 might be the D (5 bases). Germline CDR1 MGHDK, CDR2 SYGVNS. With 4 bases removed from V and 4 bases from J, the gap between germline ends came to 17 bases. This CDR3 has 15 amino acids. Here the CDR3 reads CASSGNSRGIYEQYF. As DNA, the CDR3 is TGTGCCAGCAGTGGAAACAGCAGAGGGATATACGAGCAGTACTTC.

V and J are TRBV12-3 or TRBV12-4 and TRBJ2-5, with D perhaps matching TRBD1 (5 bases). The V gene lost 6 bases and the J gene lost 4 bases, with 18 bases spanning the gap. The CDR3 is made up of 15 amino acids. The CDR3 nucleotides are TGTGCCAGCAGCGGAGCTCAGGGAAAATCAGAGACCCAGTACTTC. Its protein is CASSGAQGKSETQYF.

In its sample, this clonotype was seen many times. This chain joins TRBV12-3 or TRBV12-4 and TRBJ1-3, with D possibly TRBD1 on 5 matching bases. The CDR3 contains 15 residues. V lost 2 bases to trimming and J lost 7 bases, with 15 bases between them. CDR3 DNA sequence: TGTGCCAGCAGTTTAATGAGGGGAATAAGTAACACCATATATTTT. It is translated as CASSLMRGISNTIYF.

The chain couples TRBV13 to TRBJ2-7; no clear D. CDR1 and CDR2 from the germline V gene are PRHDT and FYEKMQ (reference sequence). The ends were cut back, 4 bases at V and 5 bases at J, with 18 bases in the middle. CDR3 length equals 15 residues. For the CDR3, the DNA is TGTGCCAGCAGCTCCCTTACCTCCATTTTGAACGAGCAGTACTTC. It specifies CASSSLTSILNEQYF.

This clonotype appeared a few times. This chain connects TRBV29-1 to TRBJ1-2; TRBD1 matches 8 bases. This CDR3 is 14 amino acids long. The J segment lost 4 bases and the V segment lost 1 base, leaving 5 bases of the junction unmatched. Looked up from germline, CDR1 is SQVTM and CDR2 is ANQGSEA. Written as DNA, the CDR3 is TGCAGCGTTGAAGTGACAGGGGAGGGCTATGGCTACACCTTC. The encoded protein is CSVEVTGEGYGYTF. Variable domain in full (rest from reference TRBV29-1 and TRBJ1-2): SAVISQKPSRDICQRGTSLTIQCQVDSQVTMMFWYRQQPGQSLTLIATANQGSEATYESGFVIDKFPISRPNLTFSTLTVSNMSPEDSSIYLCSVEVTGEGYGYTFGSGTRLTVV.

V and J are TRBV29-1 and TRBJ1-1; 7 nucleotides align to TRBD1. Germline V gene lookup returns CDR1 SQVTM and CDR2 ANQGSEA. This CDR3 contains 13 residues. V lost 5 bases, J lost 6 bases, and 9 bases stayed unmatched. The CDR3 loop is CSVTDRKDAEAFF. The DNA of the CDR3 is TGCAGCGTTACGGACAGGAAAGACGCTGAAGCTTTCTTT.

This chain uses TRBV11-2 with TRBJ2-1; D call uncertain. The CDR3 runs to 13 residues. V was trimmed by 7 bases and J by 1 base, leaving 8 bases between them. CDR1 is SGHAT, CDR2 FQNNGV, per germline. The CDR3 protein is CASKRKSYNEQFF. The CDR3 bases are TGTGCCAGCAAGAGGAAGTCCTACAATGAGCAGTTCTTC.

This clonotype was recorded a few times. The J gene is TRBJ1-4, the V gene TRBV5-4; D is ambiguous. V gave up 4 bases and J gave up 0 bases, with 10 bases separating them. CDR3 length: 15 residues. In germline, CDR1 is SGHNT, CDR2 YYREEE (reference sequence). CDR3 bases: TGTGCCAGCAGCCGAAGCTTTGCAACTAATGAAAAACTGTTTTTT. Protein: CASSRSFATNEKLFF.

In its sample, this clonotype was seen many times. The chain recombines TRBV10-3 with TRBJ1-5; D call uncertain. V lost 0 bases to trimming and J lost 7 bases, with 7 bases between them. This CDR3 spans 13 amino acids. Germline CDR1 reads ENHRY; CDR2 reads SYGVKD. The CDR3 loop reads CAISESRRQPQHF. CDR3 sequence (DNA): TGTGCCATCAGTGAGTCGCGGCGGCAGCCCCAGCATTTT.

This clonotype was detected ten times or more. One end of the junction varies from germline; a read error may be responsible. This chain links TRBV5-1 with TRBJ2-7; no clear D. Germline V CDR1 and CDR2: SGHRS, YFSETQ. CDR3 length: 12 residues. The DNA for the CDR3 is TGTGCCAGCAGTTCCCAAGGGTACGAGCAGTACTTC. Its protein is CASSSQGYEQYF.

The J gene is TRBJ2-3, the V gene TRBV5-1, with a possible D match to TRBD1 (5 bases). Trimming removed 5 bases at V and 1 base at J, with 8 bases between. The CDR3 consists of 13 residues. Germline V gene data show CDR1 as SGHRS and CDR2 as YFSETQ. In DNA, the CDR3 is TGCGCCAGCAGGGGGCGGCGCACAGATACGCAGTATTTT. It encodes CASRGRRTDTQYF.

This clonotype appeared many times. The CDR3 loop reads CASSLVQQQQFF. CDR3 DNA sequence: TGTGCCAGCAGTTTAGTGCAGCAGCAGCAGTTCTTC. This rearrangement joins TRBV28 to TRBJ2-1; D remains unclear. V gave up 2 bases and J gave up 11 bases, with 10 bases separating them. The germline V gene encodes CDR1 MDHEN and CDR2 SYDVKM. The CDR3 is 12 residues long.

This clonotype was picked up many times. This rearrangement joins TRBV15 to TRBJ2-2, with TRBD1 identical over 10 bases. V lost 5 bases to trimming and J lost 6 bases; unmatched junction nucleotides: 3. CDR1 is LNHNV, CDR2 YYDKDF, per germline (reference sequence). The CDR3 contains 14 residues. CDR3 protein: CATSWGQGSGELFF. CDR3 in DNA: TGTGCCACCAGCTGGGGACAGGGGTCCGGGGAGCTGTTTTTT.